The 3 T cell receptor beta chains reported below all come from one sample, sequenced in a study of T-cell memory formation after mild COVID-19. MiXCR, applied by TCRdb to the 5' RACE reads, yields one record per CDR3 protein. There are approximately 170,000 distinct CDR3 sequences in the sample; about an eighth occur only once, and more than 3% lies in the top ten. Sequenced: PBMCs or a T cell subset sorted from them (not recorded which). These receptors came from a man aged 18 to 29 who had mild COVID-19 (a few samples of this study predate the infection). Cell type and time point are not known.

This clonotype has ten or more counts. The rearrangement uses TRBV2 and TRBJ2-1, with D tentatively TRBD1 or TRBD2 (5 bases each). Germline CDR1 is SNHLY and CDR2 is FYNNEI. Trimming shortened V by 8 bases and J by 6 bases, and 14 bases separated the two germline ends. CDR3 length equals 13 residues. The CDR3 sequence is CASVTGTSNEQFF. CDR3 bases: TGTGCCAGCGTGACCGGGACCTCCAATGAGCAGTTCTTC.

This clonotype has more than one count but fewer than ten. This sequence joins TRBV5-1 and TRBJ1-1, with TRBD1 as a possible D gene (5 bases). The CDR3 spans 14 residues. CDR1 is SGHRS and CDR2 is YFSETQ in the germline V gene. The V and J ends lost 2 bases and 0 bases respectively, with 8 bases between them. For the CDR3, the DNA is TGCGCCAGCAGCTTTTCGGGGGTGAACACTGAAGCTTTCTTT. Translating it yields CASSFSGVNTEAFF.

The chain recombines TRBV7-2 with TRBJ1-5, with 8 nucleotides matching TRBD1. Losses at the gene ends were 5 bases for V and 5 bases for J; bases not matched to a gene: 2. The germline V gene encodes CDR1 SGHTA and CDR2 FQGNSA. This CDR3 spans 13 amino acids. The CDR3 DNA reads TGTGCCAGCAGCCCGGACAGGGATCAGCCCCAGCATTTT. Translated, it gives CASSPDRDQPQHF.